The 13 T cell receptor beta chains listed next were all sequenced from one sample in a study of immune characterization of retroperitoneal liposarcoma. TCRdb processed the PCR reads anew with MiXCR; each CDR3 protein has one entry. The sample carries some 15,000 distinct CDR3 sequences, approximately 48% recorded once. The sequencing sample was made of tumor tissue. These receptors came from a female donor with retroperitoneal liposarcoma.

The rearrangement links TRBV6-6 to TRBJ2-1; perhaps TRBD2 as D (5 bases). Trimming removed 4 bases from V and 7 bases from J, with 14 bases in between. The CDR3 sequence is 14 residues long. Germline CDR1 and CDR2: MNHNY and SVGAGI (reference sequence). CDR3 sequence (DNA): TGTGCCAGCAGTTTCTCCGGAGGAGAGAATGAGCAGTTCTTC. Translation: CASSFSGGENEQFF.

The V call is TRBV7-2, the J call TRBJ2-3; TRBD2 aligns across 8 bases. The length of the CDR3 is 14 residues. Germline trimming cut 1 base from V and 3 bases from J; bases unmatched to any gene: 0. The V gene's germline CDR1 is SGHTA and CDR2 FQGNSA. The CDR3 coding sequence is TGTGCCAGCAGCTTAGTAGCGGGGACAGATACGCAGTATTTT. Its protein product is CASSLVAGTDTQYF. Complete variable domain (other parts from reference TRBV7-2 and TRBJ2-3): GAGVSQSPSNKVTEKGKDVELRCDPISGHTALYWYRQSLGQGLEFLIYFQGNSAPDKSGLPSDRFSAERTGGSVSTLTIQRTQQEDSAVYLCASSLVAGTDTQYFGPGTRLTVL.

The chain employs TRBV7-2 and TRBJ2-1; 8 nucleotides match TRBD2. The CDR3 totals 14 residues. CDR1 is SGHTA and CDR2 is FQGNSA in the germline V gene. J was trimmed by 6 bases and V by 7 bases; bases with no gene match: 8. The CDR3 nucleotides read TGTGCCAGCAACCAAGCGGGAGTGGGCAATGAGCAGTTCTTC. Its translation is CASNQAGVGNEQFF.

This chain links TRBV7-2 with TRBJ2-1; tentative D call: TRBD1 (7 bases). The CDR3 contains 17 residues. V was clipped by 4 bases and J by 0 bases, with 16 bases between them. The germline gives CDR1 SGHTA, CDR2 FQGNSA. The CDR3 bases are TGTGCCAGCAGCTATGGGCGGGGACAGAGCTCCTACAATGAGCAGTTCTTC. The encoded protein is CASSYGRGQSSYNEQFF.

The chain couples TRBV6-1 to TRBJ1-6, with a weak D call TRBD1 (5 bases). Germline V gene lookup returns CDR1 MNHNS and CDR2 SASEGT. This CDR3 contains 15 residues. Trimming cost V 0 bases and J 5 bases, with 8 bases left between them. The CDR3 loop is CASSEAKGHNSPLHF. The CDR3 coding sequence is TGTGCCAGCAGTGAAGCCAAGGGACATAATTCACCCCTCCACTTT.

This clonotype was seen a few times. The V call is TRBV6-1, the J call TRBJ2-3, with 9 bases that match TRBD1. The CDR3 loop spans 15 amino acids. Losses at the gene ends were 4 bases for V and 2 bases for J; bases not matched to a gene: 4. The germline gives CDR1 MNHNS, CDR2 SASEGT. The CDR3 spells CASSAGQGNTDTQYF. As DNA, the CDR3 is TGTGCCAGCAGTGCGGGACAGGGAAACACAGATACGCAGTATTTT.

The sample holds a few counts of this clonotype. The chain carries TRBV6-1 and TRBJ2-5; D ambiguous. Between the trimmed V and J ends, which lost 6 bases and 1 base, there was a span of 12 bases. Per the germline V gene, CDR1 is MNHNS and CDR2 is SASEGT. The CDR3 runs 14 residues. The CDR3 loop is CASSALGVQETQYF. CDR3 sequence (DNA): TGTGCCAGCAGCGCTCTTGGAGTCCAAGAGACCCAGTACTTC.

This clonotype is large in the sample. The chain has TRBV6-1 and TRBJ2-7; D is unresolved. The CDR3 has 13 amino acids. Germline-derived CDR1 and CDR2 are MNHNS and SASEGT. Trimming cost V 6 bases and J 2 bases, with 11 bases left between them. This chain's CDR3 is CASRPHRTYEQYF. Here the CDR3 DNA reads TGTGCCAGCAGACCCCATAGGACCTACGAGCAGTACTTC.

Turning to this clonotype: This may come from a read error, since a much larger clone is one base off. This chain joins TRBV12-3 or TRBV12-4 and TRBJ1-6; D gene ambiguous. The CDR3 sequence is 13 residues long. CDR3 sequence reads: CVSSPGEESPLHF. The CDR3, as DNA: TGTGTCAGCAGTCCTGGAGAGGAATCACCCCTCCACTTT.

The gene calls are TRBV7-2 and TRBJ2-1; D is unclear. This CDR3 has 13 amino acids. CDR1 and CDR2 from the germline V gene are SGHTA and FQGNSA. V lost 3 bases and J 13 bases, leaving 16 bases between the germline ends. The CDR3 loop reads CASSFEVQETQFF. CDR3 sequence (DNA): TGTGCCAGCAGCTTCGAAGTACAAGAGACCCAGTTCTTC. Full variable domain (rest looked up from reference TRBV7-2 and TRBJ2-1): GAGVSQSPSNKVTEKGKDVELRCDPISGHTALYWYRQSLGQGLEFLIYFQGNSAPDKSGLPSDRFSAERTGGSVSTLTIQRTQQEDSAVYLCASSFEVQETQFFGPGTRLTVL.

This clonotype is labeled medium-sized. V usage is TRBV6-1 and J usage is TRBJ1-5, with D maybe TRBD1 (6 bases). This CDR3 has 14 amino acids. The V end lost 7 bases, the J end lost 0 bases, and 10 bases lay between the germline ends. Germline CDR1 is MNHNS and CDR2 is SASEGT. The CDR3 protein is CASTRGGSNQPQHF. The DNA of the CDR3 is TGTGCCAGCACTAGGGGGGGTAGCAATCAGCCCCAGCATTTT.

The chain recombines TRBV7-3 with TRBJ1-6; 7 nucleotides align to TRBD1. CDR1 and CDR2 (germline): SGHTA, FQGTGA. V was pared by 4 bases and J by 7 bases, with 4 bases of the junction left unmatched. The CDR3 spans 14 residues. This chain's CDR3 is CASSSGTANSPLHF. The CDR3 DNA reads as TGTGCCAGCAGCTCAGGGACAGCCAATTCACCCCTCCACTTT.

V and J are TRBV6-6 and TRBJ2-1, with TRBD1 identical over 11 bases. CDR1 and CDR2 from the germline V gene are MNHNY and SVGAGI (reference sequence). The CDR3 runs 15 residues. Trimming at V came to 2 bases and at J to 9 bases, leaving 6 bases not matched to a gene. Written as DNA, the CDR3 is TGTGCCAGCAGTTACCAACGGGACAGGGGGAGTGAGCAGTTCTTC. Encoded protein: CASSYQRDRGSEQFF.